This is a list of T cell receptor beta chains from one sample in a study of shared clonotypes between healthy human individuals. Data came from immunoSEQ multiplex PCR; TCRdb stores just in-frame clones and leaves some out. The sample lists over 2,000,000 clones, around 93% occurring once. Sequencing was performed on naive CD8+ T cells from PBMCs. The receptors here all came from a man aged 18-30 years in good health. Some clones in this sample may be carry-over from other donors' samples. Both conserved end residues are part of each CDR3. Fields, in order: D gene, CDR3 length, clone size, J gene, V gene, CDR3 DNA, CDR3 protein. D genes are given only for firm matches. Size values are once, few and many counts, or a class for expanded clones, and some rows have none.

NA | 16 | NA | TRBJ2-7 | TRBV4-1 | TGCGCCAGCAGCCAAGTAGGACCCATGCATGACTACGAGCAGTACTTC | CASSQVGPMHDYEQYF
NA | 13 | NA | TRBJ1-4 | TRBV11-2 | TGTGCCAGCAGGGGGCCCGGAGGTGAAAAACTGTTTTTT | CASRGPGGEKLFF
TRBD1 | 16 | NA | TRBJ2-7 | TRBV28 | TGTGCCAGCAGTTTCGAAAACAGGGGGCTTTCCTACGAGCAGTACTTC | CASSFENRGLSYEQYF
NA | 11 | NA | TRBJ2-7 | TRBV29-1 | TGCAGCGTCACGCAGGGGTACGAGCAGTACTTC | CSVTQGYEQYF
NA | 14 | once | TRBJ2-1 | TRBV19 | TGTGCCAGTAGGACACGAACTAAAGACAATGAGCAGTTCTTC | CASRTRTKDNEQFF
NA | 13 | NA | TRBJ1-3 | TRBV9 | TGTGCCAGCAGTGGGGATCGTGGAAACACCATATATTTT | CASSGDRGNTIYF
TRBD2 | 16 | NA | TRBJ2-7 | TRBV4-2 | TGTGCCAGCAGCCAAGAGCGGAGCGGGAGCGCGGGTGAGCAGTACTTC | CASSQERSGSAGEQYF
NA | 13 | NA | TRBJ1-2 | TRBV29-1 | TGCAGCGTTCGCGCGGCCCCGGAAAGTGGCTACACCTTC | CSVRAAPESGYTF
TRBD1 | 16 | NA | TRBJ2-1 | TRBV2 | TGTGCCAGCAGTGGTTACACGGGACAGGGACTCAATGAGCAGTTCTTC | CASSGYTGQGLNEQFF
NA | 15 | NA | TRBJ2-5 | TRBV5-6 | TGTGCCAGCAGCTCCTTTCAGACAGCCCCAGAGACCCAGTACTTC | CASSSFQTAPETQYF
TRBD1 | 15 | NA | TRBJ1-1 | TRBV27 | TGTGCCAGCAATCCAGGACAGGGCATGAACACTGAAGCTTTCTTT | CASNPGQGMNTEAFF
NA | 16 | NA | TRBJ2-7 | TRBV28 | TGTGCCAGCAGTTCCGTCTTCGGGACTGACATCTACGAGCAGTACTTC | CASSSVFGTDIYEQYF
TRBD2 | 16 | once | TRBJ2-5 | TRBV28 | TGTGCCAGCAGTCCACCTAGCGGGCGGGAAGGGGAGACCCAGTACTTC | CASSPPSGREGETQYF
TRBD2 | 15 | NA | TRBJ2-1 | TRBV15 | TGTGCCACCAACCGACTAGCGGGAGTTAACAATGAGCAGTTCTTC | CATNRLAGVNNEQFF
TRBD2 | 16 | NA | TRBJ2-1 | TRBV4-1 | TGCGCCAGCAGCCAAGCGGCTAGCGGGAGCTACAATGAGCAGTTCTTC | CASSQAASGSYNEQFF
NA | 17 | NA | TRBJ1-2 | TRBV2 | TGTGCCAGCAGTGATCGATCAATCCGACCCGACCCCAATGGCTACACCTTC | CASSDRSIRPDPNGYTF
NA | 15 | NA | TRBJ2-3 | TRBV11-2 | TGTGCCAGCAGCTTAGATATTACGACTCCCGATACGCAGTATTTT | CASSLDITTPDTQYF
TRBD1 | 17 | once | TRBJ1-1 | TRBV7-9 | TGTGCCAGCAGCTTAGTTGGGACAGGGGGACTAGGGCCTGAAGCTTTCTTT | CASSLVGTGGLGPEAFF
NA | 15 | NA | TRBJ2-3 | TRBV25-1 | TGTGCCAGCAGTGAATCGGGGCGGAGCACAGATACGCAGTATTTT | CASSESGRSTDTQYF
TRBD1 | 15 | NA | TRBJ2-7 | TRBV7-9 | TGTGCCAGCAGCTCTACAGGGGAGATTGGGTACGAGCAGTACTTC | CASSSTGEIGYEQYF
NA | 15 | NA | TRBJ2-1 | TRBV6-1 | TGTGCCAGCAGTGCGCTAGGGGGGGTTGGCAATGAGCAGTTCTTC | CASSALGGVGNEQFF
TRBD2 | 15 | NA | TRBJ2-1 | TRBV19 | TGTGCCAGTAGTCTGAGAGCGGGAGGCCCCAATGAGCAGTTCTTC | CASSLRAGGPNEQFF
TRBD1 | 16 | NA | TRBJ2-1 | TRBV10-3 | TGTGCCATCAGTGAGTCGAAGGGACAGGTGTACAATGAGCAGTTCTTC | CAISESKGQVYNEQFF
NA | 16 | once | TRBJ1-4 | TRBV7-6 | TGTGCCAGCAGCACACCAACAGGTGCAACTAATGAAAAACTGTTTTTT | CASSTPTGATNEKLFF
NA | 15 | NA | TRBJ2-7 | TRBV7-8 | TGTGCCAGCAGCTGGGGCCGGGACTCTTCCTACGAGCAGTACTTC | CASSWGRDSSYEQYF
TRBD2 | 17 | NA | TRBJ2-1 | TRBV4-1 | TGCGCCAGCAGCCAAGATTGGGCTAGCGGGAGCTACAATGAGCAGTTCTTC | CASSQDWASGSYNEQFF
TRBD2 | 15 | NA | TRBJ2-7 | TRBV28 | TGTGCCAGCAGTCCTTCGGGACTAGCGGGCTACGAGCAGTACTTC | CASSPSGLAGYEQYF
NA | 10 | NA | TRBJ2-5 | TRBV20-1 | TGCAGTGCTAGCGGCCTGGATCAGTACTTC | CSASGLDQYF
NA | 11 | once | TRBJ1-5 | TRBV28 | TGTGCCAGCAGCCCTGATCAGCCCCAGCATTTT | CASSPDQPQHF
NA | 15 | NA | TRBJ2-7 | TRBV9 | TGTGCCAGCAGCGTAGGGCCCCTTGAAACTTACGAGCAGTACTTC | CASSVGPLETYEQYF
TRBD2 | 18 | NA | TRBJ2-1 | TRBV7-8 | TGTGCCAGCAGCATGGGACTAGCGGGAGGGAGCTCCTACAATGAGCAGTTCTTC | CASSMGLAGGSSYNEQFF
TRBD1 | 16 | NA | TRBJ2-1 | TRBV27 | TGTGCCAGCGGTACCGGGACAGCCTTAGCATACAATGAGCAGTTCTTC | CASGTGTALAYNEQFF
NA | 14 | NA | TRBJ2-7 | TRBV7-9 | TGTGCCAGCAGCTCGCGGGACAGTACCTACGAGCAGTACTTC | CASSSRDSTYEQYF
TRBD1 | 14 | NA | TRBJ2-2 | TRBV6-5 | TGTGCCAGCAGTCACAGGGGGAACACCGGGGAGCTGTTTTTT | CASSHRGNTGELFF
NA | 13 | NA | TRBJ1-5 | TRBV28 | TGTGCCAGCACCCCCCAGGGCAATCAGCCCCAGCATTTT | CASTPQGNQPQHF
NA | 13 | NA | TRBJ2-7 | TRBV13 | TGTGCCAGCAGCTACCGCCCCGGGGGCGAGCAGTACTTC | CASSYRPGGEQYF
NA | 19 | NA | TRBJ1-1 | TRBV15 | TGTGCCACCAGCAGAGATATTTGGGACACCCACGGTTCGAACACTGAAGCTTTCTTT | CATSRDIWDTHGSNTEAFF
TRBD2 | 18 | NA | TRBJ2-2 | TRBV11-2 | TGTGCCAGCAGCTTAGCGCGGGGAGCGGGAGCGAACACCGGGGAGCTGTTTTTT | CASSLARGAGANTGELFF
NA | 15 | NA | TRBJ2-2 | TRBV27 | TGTGCCAGCAGTTTGGGGGGCTTACTCACCGGGGAGCTGTTTTTT | CASSLGGLLTGELFF
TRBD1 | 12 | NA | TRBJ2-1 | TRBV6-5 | TGTGCCACGGACAGGGTATATGATGAGCAGTTCTTC | CATDRVYDEQFF
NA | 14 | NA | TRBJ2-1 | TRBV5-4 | TGTGCCAGCAGCTGGGTGGGCGTCTACAATGAGCAGTTCTTC | CASSWVGVYNEQFF
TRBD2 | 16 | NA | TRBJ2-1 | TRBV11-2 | TGTGCCAGCAGCTTTACTATGAGCGGGGGTTACAATGAGCAGTTCTTC | CASSFTMSGGYNEQFF
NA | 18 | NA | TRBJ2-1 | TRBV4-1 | TGCGCCAGCAGCCAAGTCCTCGTCTGGATAAGCTCCTACAATGAGCAGTTCTTC | CASSQVLVWISSYNEQFF
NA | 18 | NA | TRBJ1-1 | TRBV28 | TGTGCCAGCAGTTTGCCGGTGCCGGGCAGAACTTCGAACACTGAAGCTTTCTTT | CASSLPVPGRTSNTEAFF
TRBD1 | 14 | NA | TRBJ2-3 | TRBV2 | TGTGCCAGCAGAGGGGGCCACCACACAGATACGCAGTATTTT | CASRGGHHTDTQYF
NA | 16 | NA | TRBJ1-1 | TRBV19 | TGTGCCAGTAGTATAGATCTAAGGGGAATGAACACTGAAGCTTTCTTT | CASSIDLRGMNTEAFF
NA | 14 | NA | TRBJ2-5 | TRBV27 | TGTGCCAGCAGCCTTAGCCAGGGGCAAGAGACCCAGTACTTC | CASSLSQGQETQYF
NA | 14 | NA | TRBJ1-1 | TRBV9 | TGTGCCAGCAGACGAGGGGGAGGGACCACTGAAGTTTTCTTT | CASRRGGGTTEVFF
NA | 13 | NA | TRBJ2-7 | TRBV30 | TGTGCCTGGAGTGTCGGGCATAACTACGAGCAGTACTTC | CAWSVGHNYEQYF
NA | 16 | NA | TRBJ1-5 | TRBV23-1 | TGCGCCAGCAGTAAAGAGGGGGATTATAGCAATCAGCCCCAGCATTTT | CASSKEGDYSNQPQHF
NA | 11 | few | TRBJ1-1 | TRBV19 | TGTGCCAGTATGTCCGGCACTGAAGCTTTCTTT | CASMSGTEAFF
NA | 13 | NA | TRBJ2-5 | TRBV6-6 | TGTGCCAGCAGTTACTACAGGCAAGAGACCCAGTACTTC | CASSYYRQETQYF
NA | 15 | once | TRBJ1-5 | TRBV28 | TGTGCCAGCAGGCCCCCAGGGGATAGCAATCAGCCCCAGCATTTT | CASRPPGDSNQPQHF
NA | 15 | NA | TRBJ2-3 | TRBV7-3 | TGTGCCAGCAGCTTATGGCACAGTCAGACAGATACGCAGTATTTT | CASSLWHSQTDTQYF
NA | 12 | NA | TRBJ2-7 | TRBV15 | TGTGCCACCAGCAGAGCAGCCGCCGAGCAGTACTTC | CATSRAAAEQYF
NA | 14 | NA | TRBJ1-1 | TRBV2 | TGTGCCAGCAGTGTACTGTCGGTGGGGACTGAAGCTTTCTTT | CASSVLSVGTEAFF